This is a list of T cell receptor beta chains from one sample in a study of blood T cell repertoires in COVID-19. Profiled with immunoSEQ multiplex PCR; TCRdb holds only in-frame clones, not every one. This sample carries 490,000 or so clones, more than 75% of them seen once, and the ten largest clones take approximately 1.8%. Material for sequencing was PBMCs or T cells enriched from blood (not recorded which). The receptors derive from a middle-aged woman who had recovered from COVID-19. CDR3s include the opening cysteine and the closing phenylalanine or tryptophan. The order of the fields is V gene, J gene, CDR3 protein.

TRBV6-5,TRBJ2-7,CAAVGTRPYEQYF
TRBV9,TRBJ1-1,CASSEGPRGAEAFF
TRBV9,TRBJ2-1,CASSPHGQGFNNEQFF
TRBV3-1/TRBV3-2,TRBJ1-1,CASSSRQGEAFF
TRBV5-1,TRBJ2-7,CASSPEETNDEQYF
TRBV7-2,TRBJ2-2,CASSFRTGELFF
TRBV28,TRBJ2-3,CASSISDTQYF
TRBV4-3,TRBJ1-4,CASSHGGKLFF
TRBV6-5,TRBJ1-2,CASSLTGRGYTF
TRBV5-4,TRBJ1-4,CASSLDGDPSRGKLFF
TRBV24-1,TRBJ2-2,CATRSGTGELFF
TRBV4-1,TRBJ2-2,CASTYGRGNGELFF
TRBV27,TRBJ1-5,CASSLEGASNQPQHF
TRBV7-9,TRBJ1-1,CASSLVQGDTEAFF